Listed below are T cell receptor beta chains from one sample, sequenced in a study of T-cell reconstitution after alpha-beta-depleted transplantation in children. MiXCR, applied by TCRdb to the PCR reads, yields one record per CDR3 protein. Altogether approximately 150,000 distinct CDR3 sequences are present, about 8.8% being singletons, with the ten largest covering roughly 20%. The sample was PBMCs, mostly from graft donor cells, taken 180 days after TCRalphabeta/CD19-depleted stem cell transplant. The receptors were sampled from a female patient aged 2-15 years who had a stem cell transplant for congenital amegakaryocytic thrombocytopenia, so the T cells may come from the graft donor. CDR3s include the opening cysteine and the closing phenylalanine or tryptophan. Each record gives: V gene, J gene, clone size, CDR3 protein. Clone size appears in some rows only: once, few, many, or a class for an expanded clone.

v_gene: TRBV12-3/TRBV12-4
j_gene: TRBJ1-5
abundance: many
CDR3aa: CATSRAFDSNQPQHF

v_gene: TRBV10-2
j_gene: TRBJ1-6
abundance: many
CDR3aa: CASRGQQNSPLHF

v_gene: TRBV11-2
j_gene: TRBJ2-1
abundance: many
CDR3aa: CASSFEDVRDDEQFF

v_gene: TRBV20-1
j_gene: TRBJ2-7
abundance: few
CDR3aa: CSARGGLAAGGGEQYF

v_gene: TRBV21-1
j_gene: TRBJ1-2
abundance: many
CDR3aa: CASSKATGNYGYTF

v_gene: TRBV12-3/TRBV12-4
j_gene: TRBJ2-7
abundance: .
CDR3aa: CASSVAARGPPYDQYF

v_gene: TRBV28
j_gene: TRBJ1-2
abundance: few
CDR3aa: CASSLPDSLGYTF

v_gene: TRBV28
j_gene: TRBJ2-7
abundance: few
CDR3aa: CASRPHYYEQYF

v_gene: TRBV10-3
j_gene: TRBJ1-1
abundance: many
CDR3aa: CAISESMGSHTEAFF

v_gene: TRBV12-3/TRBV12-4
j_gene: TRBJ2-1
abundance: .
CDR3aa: CASSQTGDYNEQFF

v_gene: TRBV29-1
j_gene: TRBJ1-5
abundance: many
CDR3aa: CSVDYRGLDQPQHF

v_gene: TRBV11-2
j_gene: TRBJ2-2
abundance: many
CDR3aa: CASSPRPTSGGGTGELFF

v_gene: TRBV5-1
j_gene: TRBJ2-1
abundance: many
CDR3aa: CASSLDAGPGDEQFF

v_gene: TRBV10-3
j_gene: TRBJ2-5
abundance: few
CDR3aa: CAISDRETQYF

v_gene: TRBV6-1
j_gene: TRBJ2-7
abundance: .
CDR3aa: CASSGGAAGHSYEQYF

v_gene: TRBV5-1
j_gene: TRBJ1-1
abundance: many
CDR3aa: CASSLVTGGSMNTEAFF

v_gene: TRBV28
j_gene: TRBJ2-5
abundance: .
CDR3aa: CASSFHNGRETQYF

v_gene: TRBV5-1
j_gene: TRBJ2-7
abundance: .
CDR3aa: CASSFPGVAGPYEQYF

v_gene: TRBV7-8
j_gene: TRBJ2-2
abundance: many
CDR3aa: CASSWALRAGELFF

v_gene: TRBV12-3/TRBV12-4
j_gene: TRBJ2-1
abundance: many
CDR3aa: CASSPTVVSYNEQFF

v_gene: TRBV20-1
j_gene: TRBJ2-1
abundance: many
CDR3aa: CSARVPGPNEQFF

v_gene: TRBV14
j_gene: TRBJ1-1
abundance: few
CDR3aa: CASSLLGRSTEAFF

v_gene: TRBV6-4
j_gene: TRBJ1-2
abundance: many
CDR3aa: CASSDRPGGGYTF

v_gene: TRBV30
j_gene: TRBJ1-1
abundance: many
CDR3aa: CAWSPANTEAFF

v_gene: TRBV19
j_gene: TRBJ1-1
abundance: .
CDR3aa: CASSMTANTEAFF

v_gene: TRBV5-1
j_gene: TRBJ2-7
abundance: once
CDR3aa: CASSLATRLGPYEQYF

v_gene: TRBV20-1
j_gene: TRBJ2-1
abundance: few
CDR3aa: CSARDPRPRGEVEQFF

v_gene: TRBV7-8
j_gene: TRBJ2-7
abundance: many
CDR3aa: CASSPRTAQDEQYF

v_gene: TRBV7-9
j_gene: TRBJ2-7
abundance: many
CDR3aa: CASSYSSNKISNEQYF

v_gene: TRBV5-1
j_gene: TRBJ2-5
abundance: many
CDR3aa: CASSSDGIQETQYF

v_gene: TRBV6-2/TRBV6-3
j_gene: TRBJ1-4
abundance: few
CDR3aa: CASNRGSHEKLFF

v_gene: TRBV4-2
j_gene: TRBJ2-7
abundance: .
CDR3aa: CASKRTSGRDEQYF

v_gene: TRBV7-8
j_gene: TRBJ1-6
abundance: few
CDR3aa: CASSLRAGWADSPLHF

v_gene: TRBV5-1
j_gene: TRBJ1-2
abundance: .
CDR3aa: CASSLGGPSGYTF

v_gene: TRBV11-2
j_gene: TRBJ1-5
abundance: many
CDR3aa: CASSLGEGQPQHF

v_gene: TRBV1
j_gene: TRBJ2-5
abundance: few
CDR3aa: CTSSQDLGDRPEETQYF

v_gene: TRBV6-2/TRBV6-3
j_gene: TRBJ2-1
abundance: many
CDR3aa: CASSDLPSSYNEQFF

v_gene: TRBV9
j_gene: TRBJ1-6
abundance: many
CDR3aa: CASSRDRRNSPLHF

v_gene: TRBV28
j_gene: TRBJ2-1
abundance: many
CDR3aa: CASSRQTGFPQFF

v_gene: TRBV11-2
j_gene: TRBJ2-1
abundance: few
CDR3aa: CASSFTGTSQAEQFF

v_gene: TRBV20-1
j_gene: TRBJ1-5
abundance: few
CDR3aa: CSARVGAALWQPQHF

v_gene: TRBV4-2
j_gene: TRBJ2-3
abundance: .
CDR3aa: CASSQEFPTGHRTDTQYF

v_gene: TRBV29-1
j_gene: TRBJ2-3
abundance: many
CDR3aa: CSAQGGSGTDTQYF

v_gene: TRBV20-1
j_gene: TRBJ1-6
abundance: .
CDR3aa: CGATYNSPLHF

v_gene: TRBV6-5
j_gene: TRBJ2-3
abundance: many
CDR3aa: CASRPQHRATDTQYF

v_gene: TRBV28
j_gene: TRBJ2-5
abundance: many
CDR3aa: CASRGQGTRETQYF

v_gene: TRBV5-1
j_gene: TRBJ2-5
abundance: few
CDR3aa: CASSLKTYSRETQYF

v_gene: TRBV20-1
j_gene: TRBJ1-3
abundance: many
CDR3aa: CSARDFRQGSGNTIYF

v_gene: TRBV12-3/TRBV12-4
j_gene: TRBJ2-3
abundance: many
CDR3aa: CASSLPDATDTQYF

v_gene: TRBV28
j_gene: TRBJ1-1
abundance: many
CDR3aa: CASSFVNTEAFF

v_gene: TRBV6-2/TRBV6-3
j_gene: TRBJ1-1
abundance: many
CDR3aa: CASSTSRTGNTEAFF